What follows are 25 T cell receptor beta chains derived from one specimen sequenced in a study of CD8+ T cells in alopecia areata. Treatment given: oral pan-JAK inhibitor, 5-10 mg twice daily. Reverse transcribed after extraction, RNA yielded cDNA as the sequencing template. Clones were read by immunoSEQ multiplex PCR, and TCRdb kept only the in-frame ones, dropping some. The table has 150,000 or so clones, approximately 59% seen once; the top ten hold 16%. Sample: CD4+ T cells sorted from blood, taken at approximately week 60, from a patient treated with tofacitinib. Every receptor here comes from a human donor with alopecia areata.

The gene calls are TRBV5-1 and TRBJ2-5; 9 bases align to TRBD2. In germline, CDR1 is SGHRS, CDR2 YFSETQ. The CDR3 extends over 15 amino acids. Trimming removed 5 bases from V and 1 base from J; junction bases left unmatched: 6. The DNA of the CDR3 is TGCGCCAGCAGTACAAGCGGGGGGCTCCAAGAGACCCAGTACTTC. Translating it yields CASSTSGGLQETQYF.

For this clone: Just one base apart from a much larger clone, this may be a read error. CDR3 nucleotide sequence: TGTGCCAGCAGCAACTACGAGCAGTACTTC. Protein: CASSNYEQYF. The V gene is TRBV21-1, the J gene TRBJ2-7. TRBV21-1 is labeled a pseudogene. This CDR3 region has 10 residues.

The genes are TRBV5-4 and TRBJ1-1; possibly TRBD1 for D (5 bases). This CDR3 spans 12 amino acids. The V gene lost 1 base and the J gene lost 8 bases, with 9 bases spanning the gap. Germline lookup yields CDR1 SGHNT and CDR2 YYREEE (reference sequence). The CDR3 DNA follows: TGTGCCAGCAGCTTGTTATGGGGGGAAGCTTTCTTT. This gives the protein CASSLLWGEAFF.

The chain links TRBV29-1 to TRBJ2-1, with 8 positions matching TRBD2. The CDR3 has 16 amino acids. CDR1 is SQVTM, CDR2 ANQGSEA, per germline. V was pared by 3 bases and J by 5 bases, with 12 bases of the junction left unmatched. In DNA, the CDR3 is TGCAGCGTTGAGTCCACTACGGGGGGGCCGCACAATGAGCAGTTCTTC. It translates to CSVESTTGGPHNEQFF.

This chain links TRBV7-3 with TRBJ2-3; 10 bases line up with TRBD2. Germline CDR1 is SGHTA and CDR2 is FQGTGA. V was pared by 5 bases and J by 1 base, with 3 bases of the junction left unmatched. The CDR3 consists of 15 residues. The CDR3 region is CASSPGTSGTDTQYF. In nucleotides, the CDR3 is TGTGCCAGCAGCCCCGGGACTAGCGGCACAGATACGCAGTATTTT.

The rearrangement uses TRBV29-1 and TRBJ1-2; 9 bases agree with TRBD1. V shed 3 bases, J shed 7 bases, and the junction held 12 bases outside the gene matches. Germline lookup yields CDR1 SQVTM and CDR2 ANQGSEA. This CDR3 contains 15 residues. CDR3 residues: CSVDRPGTGNGGYTF. DNA for the CDR3: TGCAGCGTTGACCGTCCCGGGACAGGGAACGGTGGCTACACCTTC.

This chain connects TRBV4-1 to TRBJ2-5; TRBD1 matches 7 bases. CDR1 is MGHRA, CDR2 YSYEKL, per germline. Trimming removed 0 bases from V and 2 bases from J; junction bases left unmatched: 0. The CDR3 is 14 residues long. CDR3 coding DNA: TGCGCCAGCAGCCAAGACAGGGGGCAAGAGACCCAGTACTTC. It is translated as CASSQDRGQETQYF.

The chain has TRBV5-6 and TRBJ2-5; 7 bases are shared with TRBD1. V lost 3 bases to trimming and J lost 4 bases; unmatched junction nucleotides: 9. The CDR3 loop spans 15 amino acids. Germline V gene data show CDR1 as SGHDT and CDR2 as YYEEEE. Here the CDR3 reads CASSSRTGRGETQYF. In DNA, the CDR3 is TGTGCCAGCAGCTCGCGGACAGGCCGAGGAGAGACCCAGTACTTC.

This chain links TRBV11-3 with TRBJ2-2; no clear D. CDR1 SGHNT and CDR2 YENEEA come from the germline V gene. The CDR3 contains 13 residues. V was cut by 3 bases and J by 7 bases, with 9 bases left in between. CDR3 amino acids: CASSFGPNGELFF. In nucleotides, the CDR3 is TGTGCCAGCAGCTTTGGCCCCAACGGGGAGCTGTTTTTT.

This clone was seen a handful of times. The rearrangement links TRBV29-1 to TRBJ2-1, with D possibly called TRBD1 or TRBD2 (6 bases each). The CDR3 is 13 amino acids. V was trimmed by 7 bases and J by 3 bases, leaving 13 bases between them. Per germline, CDR1 SQVTM and CDR2 ANQGSEA. CDR3 loop: CSALGGLYNEQFF. CDR3 nucleotides: TGCAGCGCGCTAGGGGGGCTCTACAATGAGCAGTTCTTC.

This chain joins TRBV4-1 and TRBJ1-2; 8 nucleotides agree with TRBD1. CDR1 and CDR2 from the germline V gene are MGHRA and YSYEKL. The length of the CDR3 is 14 residues. V lost 2 bases and J lost 5; bases outside the gene matches: 4. The CDR3 spells CASSQPQGAYGYTF. CDR3 bases: TGCGCCAGCAGCCAACCCCAGGGGGCTTATGGCTACACCTTC.

This clone has a handful of counts. The chain links TRBV23-1 to TRBJ2-5; D unclear. TRBV23-1 is an ORF for which the function is uncertain. This CDR3 comprises 12 residues. The V gene lost 10 bases and the J gene lost 5 bases, with 14 bases spanning the gap. The CDR3, as DNA: TGCGCCAATTCCCGACTCCCGGAGACCCAGTACTTC. It specifies CANSRLPETQYF.

The rearrangement links TRBV11-1 to TRBJ2-1; no clear D. The ends were cut back, 8 bases at V and 3 bases at J, with 17 bases in the middle. The germline V gene encodes CDR1 SGHAT and CDR2 FQDESV (reference sequence). The CDR3 loop spans 15 amino acids. This CDR3 is CASAYRPINYNEQFF. Written as DNA, the CDR3 is TGTGCCAGCGCCTATAGGCCCATAAACTACAATGAGCAGTTCTTC. Full variable domain (remainder filled in from reference TRBV11-1 and TRBJ2-1): EAEVAQSPRYKITEKSQAVAFWCDPISGHATLYWYRQILGQGPELLVQFQDESVVDDSQLPKDRFSAERLKGVDSTLKIQPAELGDSAMYLCASAYRPINYNEQFFGPGTRLTVL.

The chain joins TRBV5-1 to TRBJ1-2; D is ambiguous. The germline V gene encodes CDR1 SGHRS and CDR2 YFSETQ. V was pared by 5 bases and J by 1 base, with 9 bases between. The CDR3 covers 13 residues. CDR3 residues: CASRSVDNYGYTF. The CDR3, as DNA: TGCGCCAGCAGGTCTGTAGATAACTATGGCTACACCTTC.

There are a few counts of this clone. The chain combines TRBV29-1 with TRBJ2-7, with a tentative D call TRBD1 (5 bases). Trimming stripped 4 bases from V and 1 base from J, with 11 bases between. Germline CDR1 and CDR2: SQVTM and ANQGSEA. This CDR3 is built from 13 residues. DNA for the CDR3: TGCAGCGTTGTACAGGCCCTATCCTACGAGCAGTACTTC. It specifies CSVVQALSYEQYF.

The chain links TRBV2 to TRBJ1-2; D is unresolved. The germline V gene has CDR1 SNHLY and CDR2 FYNNEI. With 6 bases removed from V and 5 bases from J, the gap between germline ends came to 7 bases. The CDR3 has 11 residues. CDR3 in DNA: TGTGCCAGCAGCTTCGGGTATGGCTACACCTTC. This encodes CASSFGYGYTF.

V usage is TRBV19 and J usage is TRBJ2-2; a possible D gene is TRBD2 (5 bases). Germline CDR1 and CDR2: LNHDA and SQIVND (reference sequence). V lost 8 bases, J lost 0 bases, and 7 bases lay in between. This CDR3 has 13 residues. CDR3 bases: TGTGCCAGTGGGCGGGCGAACACCGGGGAGCTGTTTTTT. This sequence encodes CASGRANTGELFF. Combining the CDR3 with reference TRBV19 and TRBJ2-2 gives the whole variable domain DGGITQSPKYLFRKEGQNVTLSCEQNLNHDAMYWYRQDPGQGLRLIYYSQIVNDFQKGDIAEGYSVSREKKESFPLTVTSAQKNPTAFYLCASGRANTGELFFGEGSRLTVL.

A single count supports this clone. The chain joins TRBV5-6 to TRBJ1-6; perhaps TRBD1 as D (6 bases). Germline V CDR1 and CDR2: SGHDT, YYEEEE. This CDR3 is built from 15 residues. Trimming took off 3 bases at V and 7 bases at J, with 14 bases between the two ends. DNA for the CDR3: TGTGCCAGCAGCTGGGGTTTCGGGGGCAATTCACCCCTCCACTTT. As protein: CASSWGFGGNSPLHF.

This sequence joins TRBV2 and TRBJ1-1; 7 nucleotides match TRBD1. Germline-derived CDR1 and CDR2 are SNHLY and FYNNEI. V dropped 2 bases and J dropped 7; count of bases not matched to a gene: 10. CDR3 length: 15 amino acids. CDR3: CASSELPGPGGEAFF. The CDR3 DNA reads as TGTGCCAGCAGTGAACTCCCGGGGCCAGGGGGTGAAGCTTTCTTT.

This chain connects TRBV30 to TRBJ1-2; tentative D call: TRBD1 (5 bases). Trimming removed 2 bases from V and 4 bases from J, with 8 bases in between. CDR1 and CDR2 from the germline V gene are GTSNPN and SVGIG (reference sequence). CDR3 size: 12 residues. The CDR3 DNA is TGTGCCTGGAGTATCGGGGGCTATGGCTACACCTTC. This codes for CAWSIGGYGYTF.

The rearrangement joins TRBV29-1 to TRBJ2-5, with a weak D call TRBD1 (6 bases). Looked up from germline, CDR1 is SQVTM and CDR2 is ANQGSEA. CDR3 size: 14 residues. Trimming took off 3 bases at V and 5 bases at J, with 16 bases between the two ends. The CDR3 here is CSVDVAGAGETQYF. The CDR3 bases are TGCAGCGTTGATGTTGCAGGGGCAGGGGAGACCCAGTACTTC.

The V call is TRBV11-2, the J call TRBJ2-3; D not certain. The CDR3 is 12 amino acids. Deletions cut 2 bases from V and 0 bases from J, with 0 bases between. The germline CDR1 and CDR2 sequences are SGHAT and FQNNGV. DNA of the CDR3: TGTGCCAGCAGCTTAAGCACAGATACGCAGTATTTT. Protein: CASSLSTDTQYF.

The V call is TRBV25-1, the J call TRBJ2-7; perhaps TRBD1 as D (5 bases). Trimming removed 6 bases at V and 1 base at J, with 10 bases between. Germline-derived CDR1 and CDR2 are MGHDK and SYGVNS. This CDR3 comprises 13 residues. The CDR3 loop is CASRKTGSYEQYF. The CDR3 nucleotides are TGTGCCAGCAGGAAAACAGGATCCTACGAGCAGTACTTC.

The chain is built from TRBV27 and TRBJ2-5; TRBD2 matches 10 bases. The CDR3 is 14 residues long. The V and J ends lost 6 bases and 3 bases, in that order; junction bases with no gene match: 4. The germline V gene encodes CDR1 MNHEY and CDR2 SMNVEV (reference sequence). The CDR3 loop reads CASRTSGDEETQYF. The CDR3 DNA is TGTGCCAGCAGAACTAGCGGGGACGAAGAGACCCAGTACTTC.

The chain uses TRBV7-6 and TRBJ1-3; D might be TRBD1 (5 bases). Germline CDR1 is SGHVS and CDR2 is FNYEAQ. Trimming left V 4 bases short and J 6 bases short, with 13 bases between. The CDR3 has 14 residues. CDR3 sequence: CASSSRQHPNTIYF. CDR3 bases: TGTGCCAGCAGCTCTAGACAGCATCCAAACACCATATATTTT.